Below are 22 T cell receptor beta chains sequenced from a single sample in a study of blood T cell repertoires in COVID-19. Here immunoSEQ multiplex PCR was the method, and the copy in TCRdb shows in-frame clones only, minus some. Of 95,000 to 120,000 clones listed, approximately 90% are singletons. Sequencing was carried out using peripheral blood. The receptors derive from a woman aged 50 to 60 with acute or convalescent COVID-19.

The chain couples TRBV4-2 to TRBJ1-1, with 9 positions matching TRBD1. The germline V gene encodes CDR1 LGHNA and CDR2 YNFKEQ. Unmatched junction bases numbered 4, after V lost 0 bases and J lost 5 bases. The CDR3 spans 15 residues. CDR3 nucleotides: TGTGCCAGCAGCCAAGAGGACAGGGGAGGGACTGAAGCTTTCTTT. Translation gives CASSQEDRGGTEAFF.

This sequence joins TRBV4-3 and TRBJ2-7; the D gene is possibly TRBD2 (6 bases). V was cut by 0 bases and J by 5 bases, with 14 bases left in between. CDR1 and CDR2 (germline): LGHNA, YSLEER. This CDR3 is built from 15 residues. In DNA form, the CDR3 reads TGCGCCAGCAGCCAAGACGGGAGTAGCGTCGACGAGCAGTACTTC. Translation: CASSQDGSSVDEQYF.

The chain combines TRBV19 with TRBJ1-2; 9 bases match TRBD1. CDR3 length: 14 amino acids. Germline CDR1 and CDR2: LNHDA and SQIVND (reference sequence). Trimming at V came to 4 bases and at J to 4 bases, leaving 4 bases not matched to a gene. The CDR3: CASSSTGGGYGYTF. The CDR3 nucleotides read TGTGCCAGTAGTAGCACAGGGGGCGGCTATGGCTACACCTTC.

The genes are TRBV18 and TRBJ1-2; tentative D call: TRBD1 (6 bases). V was cut by 5 bases and J by 7 bases, with 14 bases left in between. The CDR3 has 13 residues. Germline V CDR1 and CDR2: KGHSH, LQKENI. CDR3 nucleotide sequence: TGTGCCAGCTCATATGGTCTACAGGGTGGCTACACCTTC. Translating gives CASSYGLQGGYTF.

The chain joins TRBV23-1 to TRBJ2-5; no reliable D call. TRBV23-1 is designated an ORF whose function remains uncertain. The CDR3 extends over 16 amino acids. The V end was cut by 1 base, the J end by 2 bases, with 14 bases between. The DNA of the CDR3 is TGCGCCAGCAGTCAATGTCGCCCGAACAGACAAGAGACCCAGTACTTC. This translates into CASSQCRPNRQETQYF.

This chain links TRBV19 with TRBJ1-5; D ambiguous. The V end lost 7 bases, the J end lost 4 bases, and 11 bases lay between the germline ends. The CDR3 runs 13 residues. The germline V gene encodes CDR1 LNHDA and CDR2 SQIVND (reference sequence). The CDR3 DNA reads TGTGCCAGTAATCCTAATGGTAATCAGCCCCAGCATTTT. It is translated as CASNPNGNQPQHF.

The rearrangement joins TRBV15 to TRBJ2-1, with 8 bases aligning to TRBD2. J gave up 10 bases and V 6 bases, and 14 bases lay outside the gene matches. Germline assignment: CDR1 LNHNV and CDR2 YYDKDF (reference sequence). This CDR3 is built from 15 residues. CDR3 coding DNA: TGTGCCACCAGTCCCGGGACTAGTAGGATACACGAGCAGTTCTTC. This encodes CATSPGTSRIHEQFF.

This clone was counted a single time. The rearrangement joins TRBV4-1 to TRBJ1-1; no definite D call. The CDR3 length is 15 residues. CDR1 is MGHRA, CDR2 YSYEKL, per germline. V was shortened by 1 base and J by 6 bases, with 15 bases between the two germline ends. CDR3 in amino acids: CASSQVIVAGSEAFF. CDR3 sequence (DNA): TGCGCCAGCAGCCAAGTCATTGTCGCGGGTTCTGAAGCTTTCTTT.

V usage is TRBV19 and J usage is TRBJ2-4, with D tentatively TRBD2 (5 bases). V lost 4 bases and J lost 8, with 18 bases in between. Germline V CDR1 and CDR2: LNHDA, SQIVND (reference sequence). The CDR3 has 15 amino acids. In nucleotides, the CDR3 is TGTGCCAGTAGTACTCACCGGGGAGTCGGGGACATTCAGTACTTC. It yields the protein CASSTHRGVGDIQYF.

The V and J genes are TRBV5-6 and TRBJ1-6; D not certain. The CDR3 loop spans 16 amino acids. From germline, CDR1 is SGHDT and CDR2 YYEEEE. Trimming removed 1 base at V and 0 bases at J, with 8 bases between. For the CDR3, the DNA is TGTGCCAGCAGCTTGTGGCGGCTCTCCTATAATTCACCCCTCCACTTT. It translates to CASSLWRLSYNSPLHF.

The J gene is TRBJ2-7, the V gene TRBV6-5; possible D gene TRBD1, 6 bases. The CDR3 extends over 13 amino acids. Trimming removed 6 bases from V and 6 bases from J, with 15 bases in between. CDR1 is MNHEY, CDR2 SVGAGI, per germline. CDR3: CASSRGQPSEQYF. The CDR3 DNA reads TGTGCCAGCAGCCGCGGACAGCCTAGCGAGCAGTACTTC.

The V call is TRBV23-1, the J call TRBJ1-4; the D gene is possibly TRBD1 (6 bases). TRBV23-1 is an ORF for which the function is uncertain. Trimming stripped 4 bases from V and 8 bases from J, with 26 bases between. This CDR3 is 18 amino acids long. The CDR3 region is CASSRWVKYRGAREKLFF. In nucleotides, the CDR3 is TGCGCCAGCAGTCGTTGGGTAAAGTATCGGGGGGCGAGAGAAAAACTGTTTTTT.

DNA of the CDR3: TGTGCCTGTTCCACCGGGACAGGCTATAATTCACCCCTCCACTTT. This encodes CACSTGTGYNSPLHF. The chain uses TRBV30 and TRBJ1-6; TRBD1 agrees at 8 bases. Germline CDR1 and CDR2: GTSNPN and SVGIG (reference sequence). The CDR3 spans 15 residues. V shed 6 bases and J 3 bases; nucleotides not matched to a gene: 7.

The gene calls are TRBV5-8 and TRBJ1-2, with TRBD1 identical over 7 bases. CDR1 is SGHTS, CDR2 YDEGEE, per germline. The ends lost 4 bases at V and 0 bases at J; junction bases unmatched: 6. The CDR3 runs to 15 residues. CDR3 nucleotides: TGTGCCAGCAGCCCGGACAGGCGTGCTAACTATGGCTACACCTTC. Encoded protein: CASSPDRRANYGYTF. Combining the CDR3 with reference TRBV5-8 and TRBJ1-2 gives the whole variable domain EAGVTQSPTHLIKTRGQQATLRCSPISGHTSVYWYQQALGLGLQFLLWYDEGEERNRGNFPPRFSGRQFPNYSSELNVNALELEDSALYLCASSPDRRANYGYTFGSGTRLTVV.

V and J are TRBV19 and TRBJ2-1; the D gene is possibly TRBD1 (6 bases). Germline CDR1 and CDR2: LNHDA and SQIVND (reference sequence). The CDR3 contains 15 residues. V was pared by 1 base and J by 6 bases, with 13 bases between. The CDR3: CASSIVRGTRNEQFF. CDR3 DNA sequence: TGTGCCAGTAGTATAGTTAGGGGGACCCGCAATGAGCAGTTCTTC.

V usage is TRBV9 and J usage is TRBJ1-1, with D possibly being TRBD1 (5 bases). CDR1 and CDR2 (germline): SGDLS, YYNGEE. V was shortened by 0 bases and J by 4 bases, with 10 bases between the two germline ends. This CDR3 is 14 amino acids long. CDR3 residues: CASSVGGFGTEAFF. For the CDR3, the DNA is TGTGCCAGCAGCGTAGGGGGCTTCGGCACTGAAGCTTTCTTT.

V is TRBV27 and J is TRBJ2-7, with 7 bases matching TRBD1. With V trimmed by 6 bases and J by 7 bases, 24 bases remained unmatched. The length of the CDR3 is 18 residues. Per germline, CDR1 MNHEY and CDR2 SMNVEV (reference sequence). The CDR3 DNA follows: TGTGCCAGCAGCCTCTTCGGGGACCCGGGACAGCCTCCGCGGGAGCAGTACTTC. Translated: CASSLFGDPGQPPREQYF.

The V call is TRBV28, the J call TRBJ1-2; possible D gene TRBD1, 5 bases. V was clipped by 5 bases and J by 5 bases, with 18 bases between them. The CDR3 extends over 15 amino acids. From germline, CDR1 is MDHEN and CDR2 SYDVKM. DNA of the CDR3: TGTGCCAGCAGTCTACCCGCCAGGGATAGGTATGGCTACACCTTC. Its protein product is CASSLPARDRYGYTF.

This chain uses TRBV18 with TRBJ1-2; TRBD1 is a possible D gene (5 bases). Trimming took off 1 base at V and 0 bases at J, with 12 bases between the two ends. The CDR3 covers 16 residues. Germline assignment: CDR1 KGHSH and CDR2 LQKENI. CDR3 amino acids: CASSPLGLSANYGYTF. CDR3 in DNA: TGTGCCAGCTCACCACTGGGACTTTCAGCTAACTATGGCTACACCTTC.

J is TRBJ1-4 and V is TRBV21-1; no DNA check was done on the table's D call, TRBD1. TRBV21-1 is deemed a pseudogene. CDR3 length: 14 residues. The CDR3: CASSLGYGNEKLFF. Here the CDR3 DNA reads TGTGCCAGCAGCTTGGGCTATGGTAATGAAAAACTGTTTTTT.

The chain combines TRBV4-2 with TRBJ1-2, with D possibly TRBD1 on 6 matching bases. The CDR3 contains 15 residues. The V end lost 8 bases, the J end lost 3 bases, and 19 bases lay between the germline ends. Germline values: CDR1 LGHNA, CDR2 YNFKEQ. CDR3 nucleotides: TGTGCCAGCTCGCCGAGTCAACAGGGTTACTATGGCTACACCTTC. Amino acid sequence: CASSPSQQGYYGYTF.

The chain joins TRBV7-9 to TRBJ1-4; TRBD1 is a possible D gene (6 bases). Per germline, CDR1 SEHNR and CDR2 FQNEAQ (reference sequence). The CDR3 contains 15 residues. The V and J ends lost 2 bases and 6 bases respectively, with 13 bases between them. CDR3 sequence: CASSLRGAGDEKLFF. The CDR3 nucleotides are TGTGCCAGCAGCTTACGGGGGGCAGGGGATGAAAAACTGTTTTTT.